This paragraph covers one T cell receptor beta chain sequence. Its antigen remains unidentified. This specimen belongs to a study of cytomegalovirus exposure and HLA in healthy donors. At the level of the study: As released early, the data held around 80 million unique TCRs from HLA-typed donors.

General study results and limits: Later, an analysis found that common viral pathogens appeared to be linked with several of the most significant clusters.

It was with 60 Vbeta and 13 Jbeta primers that the PCR ran. TCRdb's copy holds only in-frame clones and misses some; the assay was immunoSEQ multiplex PCR. The sample lists about 55,000 clones, approximately 80% occurring once. Germline assignment: CDR1 MGHRA and CDR2 YSYEKL. Trimming left V 0 bases short and J 3 bases short, with 9 bases between. The CDR3 has 15 amino acids. Sequenced: PBMCs. The sequence came from a female donor in good health and CMV-seronegative. The V gene is TRBV4-1, the J gene TRBJ2-1; D is perhaps TRBD1 (6 bases). In DNA, the CDR3 is TGCGCCAGCAGCCAAGATACGGGACACTACAATGAGCAGTTCTTC. Residues: CASSQDTGHYNEQFF.